These T cell receptor beta chains were read from a single sample in a study of naive and memory T cell subsets. TCRdb itself ran the 5' RACE reads through MiXCR, one entry per CDR3 protein. In the table there are around 56,000 distinct CDR3 sequences, 6% to 8% of which are singletons. Receptor source: a female donor in good health. CDR3s include the opening cysteine and the closing phenylalanine or tryptophan. A D gene is named only where the DNA matches it firmly. For some rows the clone size is stated as once, few or many, or as a class when expanded; others skip it.

>TRBV18|TRBJ2-7|many|TRBD1
TGTGCCAGCTCACACACGGGACAGGGCCTGGGAGTGGGACCCTACGAGCAGTACTTC
CASSHTGQGLGVGPYEQYF
>TRBV12-3/TRBV12-4|TRBJ2-1|few|TRBD1
TGTGCCAGCAGTTTAATCCGGGACAGGTACAATGAGCAGTTCTTC
CASSLIRDRYNEQFF
>TRBV11-3|TRBJ2-2|NA|NA
TGTGCCAGCAGCGAAGGGATGGTGCGGTCCGGGGAGCTGTTTTTT
CASSEGMVRSGELFF
>TRBV9|TRBJ2-3|many|NA
TGTGCCAGCAGCCCCCAACTTCTGAGAGATACGCAGTATTTT
CASSPQLLRDTQYF
>TRBV11-1|TRBJ2-6|few|NA
TGTGCCAGCAGCCAAACGTGGGCCAACGTCCTGACTTTC
CASSQTWANVLTF
>TRBV20-1|TRBJ2-5|many|TRBD2
TGCAGTGCTAGAGGGTCTCCCAGCGGGATGCAGGAGACCCAGTACTTC
CSARGSPSGMQETQYF
>TRBV5-1|TRBJ2-4|few|NA
TGCGCCAGCAGCCTTCACGAAAACATTCAGTACTTC
CASSLHENIQYF
>TRBV29-1|TRBJ1-2|many|NA
TGCAGCGTTGGAGGGACTGTTAACTATGGCTACACCTTC
CSVGGTVNYGYTF
>TRBV4-3|TRBJ1-2|few|TRBD1
TGCGCCAGCAGCCAAGGACAGGGGCTTGGCTACACCTTC
CASSQGQGLGYTF
>TRBV12-3/TRBV12-4|TRBJ2-4|few|NA
TGTGCCAGCAGTTTCGGGGCAGCCAAAAACATTCAGTACTTC
CASSFGAAKNIQYF
>TRBV9|TRBJ2-1|few|TRBD2
TGTGCCACCGGGACTAGCCCCCATGAGCAGTTCTTC
CATGTSPHEQFF
>TRBV7-9|TRBJ2-7|NA|TRBD1
TGTGCCAGCAGCTTAGGAAAGGGACAGGGAAACTACGAGCAGTACTTC
CASSLGKGQGNYEQYF
>TRBV29-1|TRBJ1-2|few|TRBD1
TGCAGCGTTTCTTTGTGGCAGGGGGAGGATGGCTACACCTTC
CSVSLWQGEDGYTF
>TRBV3-1|TRBJ2-3|NA|NA
TGTGCCAGCAGCCAGACTGACCAAGATACGCAGTATTTT
CASSQTDQDTQYF
>TRBV28|TRBJ2-4|NA|NA
TGTGCCAGCAGCACCCCCGGGACAAACATTCAGTACTTC
CASSTPGTNIQYF
>TRBV5-4|TRBJ2-1|NA|NA
TGTGCCAGCAGCTTGCTCCGGGACGCACACAATGAGCAGTTCTTC
CASSLLRDAHNEQFF
>TRBV5-1|TRBJ2-1|NA|TRBD1
TGCGCCAGCAGCTTGGTGACAGGGTATATTCACAATGAGCAGTTCTTC
CASSLVTGYIHNEQFF
>TRBV6-2/TRBV6-3|TRBJ2-1|many|TRBD1
TGTGCCAGCAGTTACTGGACAGGCAATGAGCAGTTCTTC
CASSYWTGNEQFF
>TRBV7-2|TRBJ1-6|NA|TRBD1
TGTGCCAGCAGCTCAGGGGGACAGGCGTATAATTCACCCCTCCACTTT
CASSSGGQAYNSPLHF
>TRBV4-2|TRBJ2-5|NA|TRBD2
TGTGCCAGCGAGGGTGGGGGGGATGGAGAGACCCAGTACTTC
CASEGGGDGETQYF
>TRBV5-1|TRBJ2-3|many|NA
TGCGCCAGCAGCCTCGCAGATACGCAGTATTTT
CASSLADTQYF
>TRBV4-2|TRBJ2-4|many|NA
TGTGCCAGCAGCCAAGAACTCCCTAGCGCCACCAGAAGGAAAAACATTCAGTACTTC
CASSQELPSATRRKNIQYF